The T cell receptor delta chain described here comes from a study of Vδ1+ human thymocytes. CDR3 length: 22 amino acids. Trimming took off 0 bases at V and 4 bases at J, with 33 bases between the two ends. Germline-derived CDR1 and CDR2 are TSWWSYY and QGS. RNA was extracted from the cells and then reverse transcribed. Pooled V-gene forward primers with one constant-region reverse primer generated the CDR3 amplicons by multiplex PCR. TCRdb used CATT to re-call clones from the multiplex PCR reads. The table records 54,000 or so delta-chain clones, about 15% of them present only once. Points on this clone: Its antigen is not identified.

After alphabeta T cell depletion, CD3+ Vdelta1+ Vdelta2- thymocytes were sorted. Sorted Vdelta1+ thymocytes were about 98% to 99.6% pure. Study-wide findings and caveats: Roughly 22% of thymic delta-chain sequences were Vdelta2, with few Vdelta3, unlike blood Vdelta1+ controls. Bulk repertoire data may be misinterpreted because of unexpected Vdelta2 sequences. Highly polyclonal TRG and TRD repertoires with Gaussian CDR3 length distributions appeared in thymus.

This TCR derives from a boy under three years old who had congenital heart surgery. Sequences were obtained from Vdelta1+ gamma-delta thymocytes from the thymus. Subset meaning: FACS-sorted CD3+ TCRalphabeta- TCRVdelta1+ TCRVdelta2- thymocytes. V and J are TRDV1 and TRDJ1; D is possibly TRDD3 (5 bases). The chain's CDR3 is CALGELPRGRNSVGTEHDKLIF. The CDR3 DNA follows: TGTGCTCTTGGGGAACTACCCCGGGGACGGAACTCCGTCGGTACTGAACACGATAAACTCATCTTT.